Listed here are 26 T cell receptor beta chains from one sample, sequenced in a study of T cell responses to AZD1222 COVID-19 vaccine. Sequenced by immunoSEQ multiplex PCR; TCRdb stores in-frame clones only, minus some. The data hold about 130,000 clones, with less than 90% observed a single time. Specimen: peripheral blood, collected on day 0 of AZD1222 vaccination. The receptors were gathered from an adult in good health.

The chain recombines TRBV5-4 with TRBJ2-3; 9 bases agree with TRBD2. Per the germline V gene, CDR1 is SGHNT and CDR2 is YYREEE (reference sequence). The CDR3 is 16 residues long. Trimming at V came to 0 bases and at J to 0 bases, leaving 2 bases not matched to a gene. The CDR3 sequence is CASSLGGRASTDTQYF. The CDR3, as DNA: TGTGCCAGCAGCTTGGGCGGGAGGGCCAGCACAGATACGCAGTATTTT.

In this sample, this clone turned up many times. The chain employs TRBV2 and TRBJ2-7; 7 bases align to TRBD2. Germline assignment: CDR1 SNHLY and CDR2 FYNNEI. The junction had 11 bases not matched to a gene; V was cut back by 3 bases and J by 6 bases. CDR3 length: 15 amino acids. The CDR3 here is CASSEFGGSLLEQYF. CDR3 in DNA: TGTGCCAGCAGTGAGTTCGGCGGGAGCCTTCTCGAGCAGTACTTC.

The V gene is TRBV5-1, the J gene TRBJ1-3; the D is unclear. Germline-derived CDR1 and CDR2 are SGHRS and YFSETQ. The V gene lost 0 bases and the J gene lost 0 bases, with 1 base spanning the gap. The CDR3 extends over 13 amino acids. This CDR3 is CASSLASGNTIYF. CDR3 DNA: TGCGCCAGCAGCTTGGCCTCTGGAAACACCATATATTTT.

The chain is built from TRBV6-1 and TRBJ1-4; tentative D call: TRBD1 (5 bases). CDR1 and CDR2 (germline): MNHNS, SASEGT. Trimming left V 1 base short and J 3 bases short, with 9 bases between. The CDR3 consists of 15 residues. For the CDR3, the DNA is TGTGCCAGCAGTGAAGTAGGGACCGCTAATGAAAAACTGTTTTTT. It specifies CASSEVGTANEKLFF.

J is TRBJ2-2 and V is TRBV7-2; D gene unclear. Trimming took 4 bases from V and 0 from J, leaving 3 bases between them. The CDR3 consists of 13 residues. Germline V lookup: CDR1 SGHTA, CDR2 FQGNSA. CDR3 DNA sequence: TGTGCCAGCAGCTACTCGAACACCGGGGAGCTGTTTTTT. Translated, it gives CASSYSNTGELFF.

The chain couples TRBV3-1 (or the pseudogene TRBV3-2) to TRBJ1-4, with D tentatively TRBD1 (5 bases). CDR3 length: 16 amino acids. The V and J ends lost 5 bases and 5 bases respectively, with 18 bases between them. CDR1 LGHDT and CDR2 YNNKEL come from the germline V gene (reference sequence). The CDR3 DNA follows: TGTGCCAGCAGCGATCCCCCCGGGACCGCCAATGAAAAACTGTTTTTT. This encodes CASSDPPGTANEKLFF.

The chain employs TRBV18 and TRBJ2-2; a possible D gene is TRBD2 (7 bases). This CDR3 comprises 16 residues. The V end lost 3 bases, the J end lost 6 bases, and 17 bases lay between the germline ends. CDR1 is KGHSH, CDR2 LQKENI, per germline. The DNA for the CDR3 is TGTGCCAGCTCACCTGTAACGGGGGGCGAGGCCGGGGAGCTGTTTTTT. Protein: CASSPVTGGEAGELFF.

This sequence joins TRBV5-6 and TRBJ2-5; D possibly corresponds to TRBD1 (5 bases). Trimming took off 3 bases at V and 5 bases at J, with 11 bases between the two ends. CDR3 length: 13 amino acids. The V gene's germline CDR1 is SGHDT and CDR2 YYEEEE. The CDR3 loop reads CASSSRGLETQYF. CDR3 DNA sequence: TGTGCCAGCAGCTCAAGGGGTTTGGAGACCCAGTACTTC.

V gene TRBV28 combines with J gene TRBJ2-7; 8 bases are a match to TRBD1. V shed 4 bases, J shed 4 bases, and the junction held 6 bases outside the gene matches. This CDR3 is built from 14 residues. CDR1 MDHEN and CDR2 SYDVKM come from the germline V gene. CDR3 residues: CASSSWTGPYEQYF. In DNA form, the CDR3 reads TGTGCCAGCAGTTCCTGGACAGGGCCATACGAGCAGTACTTC.

V is TRBV7-8 and J is TRBJ1-1; the D is unclear. The ends were cut back, 5 bases at V and 8 bases at J, with 12 bases in the middle. CDR3 length: 12 amino acids. The germline V gene has CDR1 SGHVS and CDR2 FQNEAQ. This chain's CDR3 is CASSLDVGEAFF. The DNA of the CDR3 is TGTGCCAGCAGCCTGGACGTCGGAGAAGCTTTCTTT.

This rearrangement joins TRBV9 to TRBJ2-5; D is ambiguous. The CDR3 covers 12 residues. Per germline, CDR1 SGDLS and CDR2 YYNGEE. Trimming pared 0 bases from V and 4 bases from J, leaving 4 bases between. The DNA for the CDR3 is TGTGCCAGCAGCGTAGCAGGAGAGACCCAGTACTTC. Protein product: CASSVAGETQYF. The full variable domain, with the rest looked up from reference TRBV9 and TRBJ2-5, is DSGVTQTPKHLITATGQRVTLRCSPRSGDLSVYWYQQSLDQGLQFLIQYYNGEERAKGNILERFSAQQFPDLHSELNLSSLELGDSALYFCASSVAGETQYFGPGTRLLVL.

This clone showed up just once. The chain joins TRBV10-3 to TRBJ1-6, with unresolved D. The CDR3 has 15 amino acids. V shed 2 bases and J shed 0 bases, with 5 bases lying between them. Germline loops: CDR1 ENHRY, CDR2 SYGVKD. The CDR3 spells CAISEISSYNSPLHF. The DNA of the CDR3 is TGTGCCATCAGTGAGATAAGCTCCTATAATTCACCCCTCCACTTT.

V usage is TRBV12-3 or TRBV12-4 and J usage is TRBJ1-5; D gene ambiguous. V was cut by 3 bases and J by 4 bases, with 7 bases left in between. The CDR3 loop spans 13 amino acids. The CDR3 here is CASSFGRNQPQHF. In nucleotides, the CDR3 is TGTGCCAGCAGTTTCGGGCGGAATCAGCCCCAGCATTTT.

The chain couples TRBV12-3 or TRBV12-4 to TRBJ1-1; D uncertain. The CDR3 extends over 13 amino acids. V lost 3 bases to trimming and J lost 1 base, with 6 bases between them. The CDR3 sequence: CASSFWTNTEAFF. The CDR3 nucleotides are TGTGCCAGCAGTTTTTGGACGAACACTGAAGCTTTCTTT.

The chain employs TRBV6-1 and TRBJ2-7, with D hard to call. V was clipped by 1 base and J by 1 base, with 8 bases between them. CDR1 is MNHNS and CDR2 is SASEGT in the germline V gene. There are 14 residues in the CDR3. CDR3 sequence (DNA): TGTGCCAGCAGTGAAGGGGTCTGGTCCTACGAGCAGTACTTC. Encoded protein: CASSEGVWSYEQYF.

The rearrangement uses TRBV5-8 and TRBJ2-4; 8 bases agree with TRBD1. CDR1 SGHTS and CDR2 YDEGEE come from the germline V gene. V lost 4 bases and J lost 0; bases outside the gene matches: 6. The CDR3 loop spans 16 amino acids. The CDR3 region is CASSTYRGLAKNIQYF. The CDR3 nucleotides read TGTGCCAGCAGCACCTACAGGGGGTTAGCCAAAAACATTCAGTACTTC.

V gene TRBV4-3 combines with J gene TRBJ2-1; D might be TRBD1 or TRBD2, each matching 5 bases. The V gene's germline CDR1 is LGHNA and CDR2 YSLEER. The CDR3 has 15 residues. The germline V and J ends were trimmed by 3 bases and 2 bases, with 11 bases remaining between them. CDR3 DNA: TGCGCCAGCAGCCAGGATGGGGGTCCCTACAATGAGCAGTTCTTC. Protein product: CASSQDGGPYNEQFF.

V gene TRBV28 combines with J gene TRBJ2-7, with D maybe TRBD2 (5 bases). CDR1 is MDHEN, CDR2 SYDVKM, per germline. The CDR3 totals 20 residues. V lost 6 bases to trimming and J lost 2 bases, with 32 bases between them. CDR3 loop: CASSYRPLLDWERHAYEQYF. The CDR3 DNA reads TGTGCCAGCAGCTACCGGCCCCTTTTGGATTGGGAGCGGCACGCCTACGAGCAGTACTTC.

V usage is TRBV18 and J usage is TRBJ1-5; D may be TRBD1 (5 bases). CDR1 and CDR2 (germline): KGHSH, LQKENI. This CDR3 spans 13 amino acids. V was cut by 4 bases and J by 5 bases, with 9 bases left in between. CDR3: CASSRARDQPQHF. CDR3 sequence (DNA): TGTGCCAGCTCACGCGCCAGGGATCAGCCCCAGCATTTT.

J is TRBJ2-2 and V is TRBV7-9, with 8 bases matching TRBD2. CDR3 length: 14 amino acids. The V gene's germline CDR1 is SEHNR and CDR2 FQNEAQ (reference sequence). Trimming at V came to 5 bases and at J to 7 bases, leaving 6 bases not matched to a gene. The DNA of the CDR3 is TGTGCCAGCAGCCTGACTAGCGTCGGCGGGGAGCTGTTTTTT. This translates into CASSLTSVGGELFF.

The genes are TRBV27 and TRBJ2-1, with D perhaps TRBD1 or TRBD2 (5 bases each). Germline lookup yields CDR1 MNHEY and CDR2 SMNVEV (reference sequence). V was pared by 4 bases and J by 9 bases, with 19 bases between. This CDR3 is built from 15 residues. CDR3 region: CASSSPRGTGVEQFF. The CDR3 DNA follows: TGTGCCAGCAGTTCCCCCCGGGGCACCGGGGTTGAGCAGTTCTTC.

In this sample, this clone turned up once. The gene calls are TRBV10-3 and TRBJ1-6; D not certain. This CDR3 comprises 14 residues. Germline CDR1 reads ENHRY; CDR2 reads SYGVKD. V shed 4 bases and J shed 4 bases, with 8 bases lying between them. For the CDR3, the DNA is TGTGCCATCAGTGCGACGGGTTATAATTCACCCCTCCACTTT. Translating gives CAISATGYNSPLHF.

This chain uses TRBV20-1 with TRBJ1-6, with D possibly being TRBD1 (6 bases). The CDR3 covers 16 residues. CDR1 is DFQATT, CDR2 SNEGSKA, per germline (reference sequence). V was shortened by 3 bases and J by 0 bases, with 12 bases between the two germline ends. In DNA form, the CDR3 reads TGCAGTGCTAGTCGAGGGGGGAGCTCCTATAATTCACCCCTCCACTTT. Protein: CSASRGGSSYNSPLHF.

This sequence joins TRBV7-2 and TRBJ2-3; D is unclear. Trimming stripped 5 bases from V and 6 bases from J, with 15 bases between. Germline CDR1 SGHTA, CDR2 FQGNSA. There are 14 residues in the CDR3. The CDR3 DNA sequence: TGTGCCAGCAGCCCGTCCCCTGGGGTGGATACGCAGTATTTT. Translation: CASSPSPGVDTQYF.

The genes are TRBV29-1 and TRBJ2-5; 10 bases align to TRBD2. Germline V gene sequence: CDR1 SQVTM, CDR2 ANQGSEA. CDR3 length equals 14 residues. The J segment lost 7 bases and the V segment lost 3 bases, leaving 8 bases of the junction unmatched. CDR3 in amino acids: CSVDPSGGTGTQYF. CDR3 sequence (DNA): TGCAGCGTTGACCCTAGCGGGGGAACTGGGACCCAGTACTTC.

V gene TRBV19 combines with J gene TRBJ2-3, with 9 bases aligning to TRBD1. Germline CDR1 is LNHDA and CDR2 is SQIVND (reference sequence). The trim removed 4 bases at V and 1 base at J, leaving 3 bases unmatched. This CDR3 contains 15 residues. The CDR3 DNA reads TGTGCCAGTAGTAACCGGGACAGGGGCACAGATACGCAGTATTTT. This sequence encodes CASSNRDRGTDTQYF.